Listed below are T cell receptor beta chains from one sample, sequenced in a study of early T cells in non-severe SARS-CoV-2 infection. Each CDR3 protein is one row after TCRdb ran MiXCR on the 5' RACE reads. The table records about 70,000 distinct CDR3 sequences, around an eighth of them present only once. Material: whole blood. These receptors were taken from an adult who was a healthcare worker with PCR-confirmed SARS-CoV-2 infection or an uninfected control (not recorded which). CDR3s include the opening cysteine and the closing phenylalanine or tryptophan. The order of the fields is J gene, clone size, V gene, D gene, CDR3 DNA, CDR3 protein. D genes are given only for firm matches. Clone size, where shown, is once, few, many, or a class for clones that have expanded.

TRBJ1-1 | many | TRBV10-3 | NA | TGTGCCATCACGGGGGGATTGTGGACTGAAGCTTTCTTT | CAITGGLWTEAFF
TRBJ1-2 | many | TRBV7-9 | TRBD1 | TGTGCCAGCAGCTCCTGGACAGGGGGAGGCTACACCTTC | CASSSWTGGGYTF
TRBJ2-7 | few | TRBV10-3 | NA | TGTGCCATCAGTACAGGATTCGTCGAGCAGTACTTC | CAISTGFVEQYF
TRBJ2-3 | many | TRBV7-2 | NA | TGTGCCAGCAGCTTAGGGCTAACCCAATCAGATACGCAGTATTTT | CASSLGLTQSDTQYF
TRBJ1-1 | NA | TRBV29-1 | NA | TGCAGCGTTGAGTGGGCAGTGAACACTGAAGCTTTCTTT | CSVEWAVNTEAFF
TRBJ2-1 | many | TRBV7-2 | TRBD2 | TGTGCCAGCAGCTTGGGACTAGCGGGAGTTGAGCAGTTCTTC | CASSLGLAGVEQFF
TRBJ1-1 | many | TRBV11-2 | TRBD1 | TGTGCCAGCAGCCCACAGGGGGCGAGTTCCACTGAAGCTTTCTTT | CASSPQGASSTEAFF
TRBJ1-6 | many | TRBV7-6 | NA | TGTGCCAGCAGCTTGGCCGGGTCTAATTCACCCCTCCACTTT | CASSLAGSNSPLHF
TRBJ2-7 | many | TRBV6-5 | NA | TGTGCCAGCAGTCGCTCGGGGGTACAAGGCGGGTACGAGCAGTACTTC | CASSRSGVQGGYEQYF
TRBJ2-3 | many | TRBV9 | NA | TGTGCCAGTCACGGGCGGGAAGGGGATACGCAGTATTTT | CASHGREGDTQYF
TRBJ1-4 | many | TRBV27 | NA | TGTGCCAGCAGTTCTGAAGGAGGGGGAGAAAAACTGTTTTTT | CASSSEGGGEKLFF